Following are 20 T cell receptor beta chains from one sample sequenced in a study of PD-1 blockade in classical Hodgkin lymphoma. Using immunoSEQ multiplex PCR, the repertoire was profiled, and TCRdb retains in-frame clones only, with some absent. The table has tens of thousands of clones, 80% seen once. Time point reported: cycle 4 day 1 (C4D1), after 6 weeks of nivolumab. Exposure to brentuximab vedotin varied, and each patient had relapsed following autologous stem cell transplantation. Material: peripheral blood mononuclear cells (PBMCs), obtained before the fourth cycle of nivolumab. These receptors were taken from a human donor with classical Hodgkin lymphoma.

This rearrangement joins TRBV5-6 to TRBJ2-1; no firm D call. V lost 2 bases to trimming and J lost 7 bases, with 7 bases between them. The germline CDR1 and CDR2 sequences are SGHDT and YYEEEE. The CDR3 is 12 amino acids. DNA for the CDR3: TGTGCCAGCAGCTTTTGGGGAAATGAGCAGTTCTTC. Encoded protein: CASSFWGNEQFF.

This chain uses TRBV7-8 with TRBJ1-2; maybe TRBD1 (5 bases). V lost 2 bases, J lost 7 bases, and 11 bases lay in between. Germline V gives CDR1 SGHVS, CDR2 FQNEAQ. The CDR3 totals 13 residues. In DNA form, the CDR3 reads TGTGCCAGCAGCTTAACGCAGGGAAGTGGCTACACCTTC. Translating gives CASSLTQGSGYTF. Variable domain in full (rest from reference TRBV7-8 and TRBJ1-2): GAGVSQSPRYKVAKRGQDVALRCDPISGHVSLFWYQQALGQGPEFLTYFQNEAQLDKSGLPSDRFFAERPEGSVSTLKIQRTQQEDSAVYLCASSLTQGSGYTFGSGTRLTVV.

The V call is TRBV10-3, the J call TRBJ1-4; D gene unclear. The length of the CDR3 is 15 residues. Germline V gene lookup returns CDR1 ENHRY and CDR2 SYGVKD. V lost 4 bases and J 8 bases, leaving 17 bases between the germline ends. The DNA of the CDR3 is TGTGCCATCAGTGCCGCACAGACCGGGTCCGAAAAACTGTTTTTT. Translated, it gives CAISAAQTGSEKLFF.

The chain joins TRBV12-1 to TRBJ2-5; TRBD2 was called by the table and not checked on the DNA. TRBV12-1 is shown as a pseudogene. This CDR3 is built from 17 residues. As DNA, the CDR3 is TGTGCCAGCAGCCTTAGGGGCGGGGCCCATAGAGAGGAGACCCAGTACTTC. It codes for CASSLRGGAHREETQYF.

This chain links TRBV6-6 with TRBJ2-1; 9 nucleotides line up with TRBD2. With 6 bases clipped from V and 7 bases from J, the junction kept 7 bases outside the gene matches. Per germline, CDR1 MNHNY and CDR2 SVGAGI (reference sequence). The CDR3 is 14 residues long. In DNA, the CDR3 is TGTGCCAGCAGGACGGGACTAGCTTGGAATGAGCAGTTCTTC. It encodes CASRTGLAWNEQFF.

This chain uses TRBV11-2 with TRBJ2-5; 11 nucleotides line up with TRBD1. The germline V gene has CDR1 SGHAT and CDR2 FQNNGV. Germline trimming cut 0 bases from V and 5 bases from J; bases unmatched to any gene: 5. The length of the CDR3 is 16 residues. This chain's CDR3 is CASSLDRTGGGETQYF. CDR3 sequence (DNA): TGTGCCAGCAGCTTAGATCGGACAGGGGGCGGGGAGACCCAGTACTTC.

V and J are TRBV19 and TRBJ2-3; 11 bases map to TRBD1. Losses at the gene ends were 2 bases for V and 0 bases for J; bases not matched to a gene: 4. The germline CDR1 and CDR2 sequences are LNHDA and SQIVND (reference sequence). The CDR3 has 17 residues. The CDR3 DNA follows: TGTGCCAGTAGTATATATGGGACAGGGGGGAGCACAGATACGCAGTATTTT. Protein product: CASSIYGTGGSTDTQYF.

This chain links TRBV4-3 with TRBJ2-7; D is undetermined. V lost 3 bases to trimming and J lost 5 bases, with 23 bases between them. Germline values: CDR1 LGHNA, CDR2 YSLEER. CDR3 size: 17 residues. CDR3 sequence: CASSQFLGPFPDNEQYF. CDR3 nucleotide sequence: TGCGCCAGCAGCCAGTTTTTAGGGCCGTTCCCTGATAACGAGCAGTACTTC.

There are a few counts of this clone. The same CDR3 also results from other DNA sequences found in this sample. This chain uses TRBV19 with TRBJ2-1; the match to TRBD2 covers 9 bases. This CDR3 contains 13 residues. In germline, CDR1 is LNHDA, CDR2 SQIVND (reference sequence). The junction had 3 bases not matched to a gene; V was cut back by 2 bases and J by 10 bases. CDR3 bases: TGTGCCAGTAGTATAAGAACTAGCGGGGAGCAGTTCTTC. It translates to CASSIRTSGEQFF.

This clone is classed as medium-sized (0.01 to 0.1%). This chain's CDR3 is CASSRTPNNEQFF. In nucleotides, the CDR3 is TGTGCCAGCAGCCGGACACCCAACAATGAGCAGTTCTTC. The chain uses TRBV7-9 and TRBJ2-1; possibly TRBD1 for D (5 bases). The V gene lost 5 bases and the J gene lost 5 bases, with 10 bases spanning the gap. The CDR3 consists of 13 residues. Germline V lookup: CDR1 SEHNR, CDR2 FQNEAQ (reference sequence). The entire variable domain, with the rest obtained from reference TRBV7-9 and TRBJ2-1, is as follows: DTGVSQNPRHKITKRGQNVTFRCDPISEHNRLYWYRQTLGQGPEFLTYFQNEAQLEKSRLLSDRFSAERPKGSFSTLEIQRTEQGDSAMYLCASSRTPNNEQFFGPGTRLTVL.

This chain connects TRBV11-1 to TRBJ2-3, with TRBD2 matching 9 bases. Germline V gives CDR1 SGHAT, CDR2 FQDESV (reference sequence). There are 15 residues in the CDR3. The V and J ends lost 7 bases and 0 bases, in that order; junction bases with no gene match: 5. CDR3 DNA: TGTGCCAGCACCGTAGCGGGAGCTAGCACAGATACGCAGTATTTT. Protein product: CASTVAGASTDTQYF.

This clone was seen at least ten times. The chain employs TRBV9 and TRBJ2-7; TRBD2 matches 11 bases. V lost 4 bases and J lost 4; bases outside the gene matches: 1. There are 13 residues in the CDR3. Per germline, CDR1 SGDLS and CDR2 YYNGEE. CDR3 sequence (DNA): TGTGCCAGCAGCCTAGCGGGAGGATACGAGCAGTACTTC. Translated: CASSLAGGYEQYF.

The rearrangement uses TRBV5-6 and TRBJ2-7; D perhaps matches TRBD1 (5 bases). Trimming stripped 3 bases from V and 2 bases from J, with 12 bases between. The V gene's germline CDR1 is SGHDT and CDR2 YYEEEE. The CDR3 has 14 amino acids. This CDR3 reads CASSSLDTTYEQYF. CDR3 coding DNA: TGTGCCAGCAGCTCGCTGGACACGACCTACGAGCAGTACTTC. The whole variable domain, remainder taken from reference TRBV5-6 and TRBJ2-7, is DAGVTQSPTHLIKTRGQQVTLRCSPKSGHDTVSWYQQALGQGPQFIFQYYEEEERQRGNFPDRFSGHQFPNYSSELNVNALLLGDSALYLCASSSLDTTYEQYFGPGTRLTVT.

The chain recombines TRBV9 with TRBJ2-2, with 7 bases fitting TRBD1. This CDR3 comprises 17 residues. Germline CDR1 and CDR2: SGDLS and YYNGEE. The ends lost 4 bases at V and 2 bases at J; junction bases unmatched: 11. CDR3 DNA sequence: TGTGCCAGCAGCACCCCCCGACAGGGTACCAACACCGGGGAGCTGTTTTTT. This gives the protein CASSTPRQGTNTGELFF. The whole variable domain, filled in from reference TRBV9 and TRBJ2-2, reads DSGVTQTPKHLITATGQRVTLRCSPRSGDLSVYWYQQSLDQGLQFLIQYYNGEERAKGNILERFSAQQFPDLHSELNLSSLELGDSALYFCASSTPRQGTNTGELFFGEGSRLTVL.

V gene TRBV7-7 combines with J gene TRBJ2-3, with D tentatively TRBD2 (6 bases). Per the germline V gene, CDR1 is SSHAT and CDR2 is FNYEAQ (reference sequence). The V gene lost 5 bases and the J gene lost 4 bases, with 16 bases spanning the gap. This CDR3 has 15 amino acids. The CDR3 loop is CASSPGIGGADTQYF. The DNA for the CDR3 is TGTGCCAGCAGCCCCGGGATCGGAGGGGCAGATACGCAGTATTTT.

CDR3 DNA: TGTGCCAGCAGCGTAGACGGGCAGAAGTACTCTGAAGCTTTCTTT. This encodes CASSVDGQKYSEAFF. The gene calls are TRBV9 and TRBJ1-1; no firm D call. CDR1 is SGDLS, CDR2 YYNGEE, per germline. The CDR3 has 15 residues. Between the trimmed V and J ends, which lost 0 bases and 6 bases, there was a span of 15 bases.

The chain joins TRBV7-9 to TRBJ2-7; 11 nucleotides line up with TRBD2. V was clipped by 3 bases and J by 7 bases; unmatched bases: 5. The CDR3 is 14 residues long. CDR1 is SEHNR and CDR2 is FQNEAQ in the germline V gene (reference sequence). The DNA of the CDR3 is TGTGCCAGCAGCTTCGGTAGCGGGGGGGGAGAGCAGTACTTC. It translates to CASSFGSGGGEQYF.

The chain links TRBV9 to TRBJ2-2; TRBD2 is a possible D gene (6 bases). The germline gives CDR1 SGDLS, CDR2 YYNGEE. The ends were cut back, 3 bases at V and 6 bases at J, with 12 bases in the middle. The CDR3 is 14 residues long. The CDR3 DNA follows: TGTGCCAGCAGCGCAATGGGGGGTGCCGGGGAGCTGTTTTTT. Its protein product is CASSAMGGAGELFF. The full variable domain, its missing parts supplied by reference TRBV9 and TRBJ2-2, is DSGVTQTPKHLITATGQRVTLRCSPRSGDLSVYWYQQSLDQGLQFLIQYYNGEERAKGNILERFSAQQFPDLHSELNLSSLELGDSALYFCASSAMGGAGELFFGEGSRLTVL.

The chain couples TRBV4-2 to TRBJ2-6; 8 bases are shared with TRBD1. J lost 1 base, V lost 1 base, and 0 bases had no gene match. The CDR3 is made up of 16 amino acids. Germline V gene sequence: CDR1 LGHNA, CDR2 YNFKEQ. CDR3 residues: CASSQGTGSGANVLTF. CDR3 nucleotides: TGTGCCAGCAGCCAAGGGACAGGGTCTGGGGCCAACGTCCTGACTTTC.

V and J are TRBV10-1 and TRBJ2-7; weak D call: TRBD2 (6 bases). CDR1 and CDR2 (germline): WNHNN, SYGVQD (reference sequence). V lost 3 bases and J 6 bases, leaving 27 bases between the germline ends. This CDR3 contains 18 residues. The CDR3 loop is CASSDGCLGSGGFGEQYF. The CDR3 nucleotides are TGCGCCAGCAGTGACGGGTGTCTCGGGTCCGGAGGGTTTGGCGAGCAGTACTTC.